These T cell receptor beta chains were read from a single sample in a study of shared clonotypes between healthy human individuals. Using immunoSEQ multiplex PCR, the repertoire was profiled, and TCRdb retains in-frame clones only, with some absent. The sample includes 950,000 to 1,300,000 clones, roughly 80% seen only once; the top ten take 1.2% to 1.5%. Material: memory CD4+ T cells sorted from blood. Source of these receptors: a man in his late teens or twenties in good health. Both conserved end residues are part of each CDR3. D genes are given only for firm matches. Expanded clones get a size class; other rows say once, few or many, or leave the size out.

D: -; size: few; J: TRBJ1-1; V: TRBV30; DNA: TGTGCCTGGAGTGTCCGGCGGAACACTGAAGCTTTCTTT; CDR3: CAWSVRRNTEAFF
D: -; size: -; J: TRBJ1-3; V: TRBV5-6; DNA: TGTGCCAGCAGCCCGACAGCAAGCTCTGGAAACACCATATATTTT; CDR3: CASSPTASSGNTIYF
D: -; size: few; J: TRBJ1-5; V: TRBV30; DNA: TGTGCCTGGAGTGTCAGAAATAGCAATCAGCCCCAGCATTTT; CDR3: CAWSVRNSNQPQHF
D: TRBD2; size: few; J: TRBJ2-2; V: TRBV19; DNA: TGTGCCAGTCTAAGGGAGGGGACCTCCACCGGGGAGCTGTTTTTT; CDR3: CASLREGTSTGELFF
D: TRBD1; size: few; J: TRBJ1-5; V: TRBV5-5; DNA: TGTGCCAGCAGCTCGACAGGGGGCAATCAGCCCCAGCATTTT; CDR3: CASSSTGGNQPQHF
D: -; size: -; J: TRBJ2-5; V: TRBV6-5; DNA: TGTGCCACGACAGGTAGTCTCGGGGAGACCCAGTACTTC; CDR3: CATTGSLGETQYF
D: TRBD1; size: -; J: TRBJ2-3; V: TRBV13; DNA: TGTGCCAGCAGCCCGAGGGGGACAGGGAGATTTCCTAGCACAGATACGCAGTATTTT; CDR3: CASSPRGTGRFPSTDTQYF
D: -; size: -; J: TRBJ2-1; V: TRBV7-7; DNA: TGTGCTAGCAGCTTTGATAGGGCCAATGAGCAGTTCTTC; CDR3: CASSFDRANEQFF
D: -; size: few; J: TRBJ1-1; V: TRBV6-5; DNA: TGTGCCAGCAGACCCCCGACAGGGAACACTGAAGCTTTCTTT; CDR3: CASRPPTGNTEAFF
D: -; size: -; J: TRBJ2-5; V: TRBV5-1; DNA: TGCGCCAGCAGCGGGGGACTTGGAGAGACCCAGTACTTC; CDR3: CASSGGLGETQYF
D: -; size: few; J: TRBJ2-5; V: TRBV2; DNA: TGTGCCAGCAGTGAAGTGGCCAAAGAGACCCAGTACTTC; CDR3: CASSEVAKETQYF
D: -; size: few; J: TRBJ1-4; V: TRBV19; DNA: TGTGCCTCGGGGTCACTTAATGAAAAACTGTTTTTT; CDR3: CASGSLNEKLFF
D: -; size: -; J: TRBJ1-1; V: TRBV6-6; DNA: TGTGCCAGCACCGTATGGAGTGGCACTGAAGCTTTCTTT; CDR3: CASTVWSGTEAFF
D: -; size: -; J: TRBJ1-1; V: TRBV6-5; DNA: TGTGCCAGCAGTTACATTACAGGTTACACTGAAGCTTTCTTT; CDR3: CASSYITGYTEAFF
D: -; size: few; J: TRBJ1-5; V: TRBV10-2; DNA: TGCGCCAGCAGGGGGGAAACGCAGCCCCAGCATTTT; CDR3: CASRGETQPQHF
D: -; size: few; J: TRBJ1-4; V: TRBV4-3; DNA: TGCGCCAGCAGCCAAGATCTCAGAGTAACTAATGAAAAACTGTTTTTT; CDR3: CASSQDLRVTNEKLFF
D: -; size: -; J: TRBJ1-5; V: TRBV19; DNA: TGTGCCAGTAACGGGGGAGAGCCCCAGCATTTT; CDR3: CASNGGEPQHF
D: -; size: -; J: TRBJ1-4; V: TRBV5-1; DNA: TGCGCCAGCAGCTTGGGGAACCTTAATGAAAAACTGTTTTTT; CDR3: CASSLGNLNEKLFF
D: TRBD2; size: -; J: TRBJ2-3; V: TRBV7-6; DNA: TGTGCCAGCAGCTTAGACGCGGGGGGGCGCACAGATACGCAGTATTTT; CDR3: CASSLDAGGRTDTQYF
D: -; size: -; J: TRBJ2-2; V: TRBV19; DNA: TGTGCCAGTAGAGGACTTCCGGGCGGGGAGCTGTTTTTT; CDR3: CASRGLPGGELFF
D: TRBD2; size: -; J: TRBJ2-3; V: TRBV2; DNA: TGTGCCAGCAGGGCACCTAGGCTAGCGGGGTTCACAGATACGCAGTATTTT; CDR3: CASRAPRLAGFTDTQYF
D: TRBD2; size: -; J: TRBJ2-7; V: TRBV7-3; DNA: TGTGCCAGCAGCCTAGCGGGGGGGAGCTCCTACGAGCAGTACTTC; CDR3: CASSLAGGSSYEQYF
D: TRBD1; size: -; J: TRBJ2-5; V: TRBV18; DNA: TGTGCCAGCTCACCACCGGTCGGGACAGGGGCTTTGGAGACCCAGTACTTC; CDR3: CASSPPVGTGALETQYF
D: TRBD1; size: -; J: TRBJ1-1; V: TRBV5-4; DNA: TGTGCCAGCAGCTCCCCGGTAGGGGGCCGGAACACTGAAGCTTTCTTT; CDR3: CASSSPVGGRNTEAFF
D: TRBD1; size: -; J: TRBJ2-2; V: TRBV19; DNA: TGTGCCACCAGGACAGGGGCCACCGGGGAGCTGTTTTTT; CDR3: CATRTGATGELFF
D: TRBD2; size: -; J: TRBJ2-1; V: TRBV27; DNA: TGTGCCAGCAGTTTAGTGGCTAGCGGTCCACAATTCAATGAGCAGTTCTTC; CDR3: CASSLVASGPQFNEQFF
D: -; size: -; J: TRBJ2-2; V: TRBV5-1; DNA: TGCGCCAGCAGCTTAGGGCTACTAACGAACACCGGGGAGCTGTTTTTT; CDR3: CASSLGLLTNTGELFF
D: -; size: -; J: TRBJ2-6; V: TRBV6-5; DNA: TGTGCCAGCACCCTGGGGAGTTCTGGGGCCAACGTCCTGACTTTC; CDR3: CASTLGSSGANVLTF